Listed here is a single TCR beta chain. This sample was included in a study of cytomegalovirus exposure and HLA in healthy donors. The ends were cut back, 0 bases at V and 4 bases at J, with 18 bases in the middle. The germline V gene has CDR1 SGHTA and CDR2 FQGNSA. This CDR3 is 17 amino acids long. With 60 Vbeta and 13 Jbeta primers, the PCR was carried out. Profiled with immunoSEQ multiplex PCR; TCRdb holds only in-frame clones, not every one. The sample lists 150,000 or so clones, roughly 79% occurring once. This chain joins TRBV7-2 and TRBJ2-5, with D possibly matching TRBD2 (6 bases). Sequenced input: PBMCs. The receptor comes from a man aged 25-40 years in good health and CMV-seronegative. The CDR3 coding sequence is TGTGCCAGCAGCTTAGCGATTAGCGGACCACCCTTAGAGACCCAGTACTTC. Translation: CASSLAISGPPLETQYF.